This is a list of T cell receptor beta chains from one sample in a study of T cell changes during pregnancy in multiple sclerosis. The table came from immunoSEQ multiplex PCR; TCRdb's copy has only in-frame clones and leaves some out. The sample yields fewer than 65,000 clones, around nine tenths seen once. This material consisted of peripheral blood, taken before pregnancy. All receptors derive from a female donor with multiple sclerosis, enrolled in a pregnancy study. CDR3s include the opening cysteine and the closing phenylalanine or tryptophan. D genes are given only for firm matches. Clone size is shown for a subset of rows, as once, few, many or a class of expanded clone.

DNA: TGTGCCAGCAGCTTAAATGGGACTGGACTTTGGCCTACTTATGGCAATCAGCCCCAGCATTTT
CDR3: CASSLNGTGLWPTYGNQPQHF
V: TRBV7-3
J: TRBJ1-5
D: -
size: -

DNA: TGTGCCAGCAGCGTGAAGGGAGGTCGACTAGCGGGGGGTCCCGGGGAGCTGTTTTTT
CDR3: CASSVKGGRLAGGPGELFF
V: TRBV9
J: TRBJ2-2
D: TRBD2
size: -

DNA: TGTGCCAGCAAAGGAGACAGGGCTTACAATGAGCAGTTCTTC
CDR3: CASKGDRAYNEQFF
V: TRBV2
J: TRBJ2-1
D: TRBD1
size: -

DNA: TGTGCCAGCAGCTCCATGGTGGCATCTGCGACAGCCTACTATGGCTACACCTTC
CDR3: CASSSMVASATAYYGYTF
V: TRBV7-6
J: TRBJ1-2
D: -
size: -

DNA: TGTGCCAGTAACTCAGGGGGCCACACTGAAGCTTTCTTT
CDR3: CASNSGGHTEAFF
V: TRBV19
J: TRBJ1-1
D: TRBD1
size: -

DNA: TGTGCCAGCAGCTTATCCGGACATGGCAATCAGCCCCAGCATTTT
CDR3: CASSLSGHGNQPQHF
V: TRBV7-2
J: TRBJ1-5
D: -
size: -

DNA: TGTGCCAGCAGTCCACAGCGGGGATACACAGATACGCAGTATTTT
CDR3: CASSPQRGYTDTQYF
V: TRBV6-1
J: TRBJ2-3
D: TRBD2
size: -

DNA: TGTGCCAGCAGCTCCCTAGCGGGGGGCCGATACGAGCAGTACTTC
CDR3: CASSSLAGGRYEQYF
V: TRBV5-6
J: TRBJ2-7
D: TRBD2
size: -

DNA: TGCGCCAGCAGCTTCGGGGGACTAGCGAGGACAGATACGCAGTATTTT
CDR3: CASSFGGLARTDTQYF
V: TRBV5-1
J: TRBJ2-3
D: TRBD2
size: -

DNA: TGTGCCAGCAGCGTAGTGAGCAGGGCTGAATTGGTTACGCAGTATTTT
CDR3: CASSVVSRAELVTQYF
V: TRBV9
J: TRBJ2-3
D: -
size: -

DNA: TGTGCCAGTACGCAGGGGGGAGAAAAACTGTTTTTT
CDR3: CASTQGGEKLFF
V: TRBV19
J: TRBJ1-4
D: TRBD1
size: -

DNA: TGTGCCAGCAGCCAAGTGGACGGGGGGGGCTACAATGAGCAGTTCTTC
CDR3: CASSQVDGGGYNEQFF
V: TRBV4-2
J: TRBJ2-1
D: TRBD2
size: -

DNA: TGTGCCAGTAGTAGGGACAGGGACCCCTACAATGAGCAGTTCTTC
CDR3: CASSRDRDPYNEQFF
V: TRBV19
J: TRBJ2-1
D: TRBD1
size: -

DNA: TGTGCCAGCAGCGTGGGGCCCTCAGACCTTCGGACCTTC
CDR3: CASSVGPSDLRTF
V: TRBV9
J: TRBJ1-2
D: -
size: -

DNA: TGTGCCAGCAATACGGGACTAGATTCACGGGAGCAGTTCTTC
CDR3: CASNTGLDSREQFF
V: TRBV9
J: TRBJ2-1
D: TRBD2
size: -

DNA: TGTGCCAGCACCATCCGGGACAGGGGTAAATATAGCAATCAGCCCCAGCATTTT
CDR3: CASTIRDRGKYSNQPQHF
V: TRBV6-7
J: TRBJ1-5
D: TRBD1
size: -

DNA: TGCGCCAGCAGTGAGAACAGGAACACTGAAGCTTTCTTT
CDR3: CASSENRNTEAFF
V: TRBV10-2
J: TRBJ1-1
D: -
size: -

DNA: TGTGCCAGCACCCGGCGGGCGGATAATTCACCCCTCCACTTT
CDR3: CASTRRADNSPLHF
V: TRBV6-5
J: TRBJ1-6
D: -
size: -

DNA: TGTGCCAGCTCACCACGGGGCGGACAGAGGACCTACGAGCAGTACTTC
CDR3: CASSPRGGQRTYEQYF
V: TRBV18
J: TRBJ2-7
D: -
size: -

DNA: TGTGCCAGCACGAATCGGGGTTTCGGGCCCCAGCATTTT
CDR3: CASTNRGFGPQHF
V: TRBV5-6
J: TRBJ1-5
D: -
size: -

DNA: TGCAGCGTTGAATTACAGGGGACAAAATCCGGGGAGCTGTTTTTT
CDR3: CSVELQGTKSGELFF
V: TRBV29-1
J: TRBJ2-2
D: TRBD1
size: once

DNA: TGCGCCAGCAATCCTTACAGGGGCGCAGTGGTGAAGCCCCAGCATTTT
CDR3: CASNPYRGAVVKPQHF
V: TRBV10-1
J: TRBJ1-5
D: TRBD1
size: -

DNA: TGTGCCAGCAGCCAAGGAGGGGGGGACACTGAAGCTTTCTTT
CDR3: CASSQGGGDTEAFF
V: TRBV4-2
J: TRBJ1-1
D: -
size: -

DNA: TGTGCCAGCACCCGGGACAGGGGCGATGGCTACACCTTC
CDR3: CASTRDRGDGYTF
V: TRBV21-1
J: TRBJ1-2
D: -
size: -

DNA: TGTGCCAGCAGCTTACGGGGGTCTTACTACGAGCAGTACTTC
CDR3: CASSLRGSYYEQYF
V: TRBV7-2
J: TRBJ2-7
D: -
size: -

DNA: TGTGCCAGTAGGAGAACGGGGGTGGGCTCCTACAATGAGCAGTTCTTC
CDR3: CASRRTGVGSYNEQFF
V: TRBV19
J: TRBJ2-1
D: -
size: -

DNA: TGTGCCAGCAGTCGAGCCAAAGTGCAGTATTTT
CDR3: CASSRAKVQYF
V: TRBV27
J: TRBJ2-3
D: -
size: -

DNA: TGTGCCAGCAGCTCGGACAGATTATACACTGAAGCTTTCTTT
CDR3: CASSSDRLYTEAFF
V: TRBV5-6
J: TRBJ1-1
D: -
size: -

DNA: TGTGCCAGCCGTAAGCGGGGGGGCGGGGAGCAGTACTTC
CDR3: CASRKRGGGEQYF
V: TRBV27
J: TRBJ2-7
D: TRBD2
size: -

DNA: TGTGCCAGTAGTATTACCGGGACAGGCAATCTCTACGAGCAGTACTTC
CDR3: CASSITGTGNLYEQYF
V: TRBV19
J: TRBJ2-7
D: TRBD1
size: -

DNA: TGTGCCAGCAGCAGAGGGACAACCGGGGAGCTGTTTTTT
CDR3: CASSRGTTGELFF
V: TRBV7-2
J: TRBJ2-2
D: -
size: -

DNA: TGTGCCAGCAGCCTTATAGCTAGCTCCTACGAGCAGTACTTC
CDR3: CASSLIASSYEQYF
V: TRBV7-2
J: TRBJ2-7
D: -
size: -

DNA: TGTGCCAGCAGTGACTCGCCATCGACTAGACAGTACTTC
CDR3: CASSDSPSTRQYF
V: TRBV6-4
J: TRBJ2-7
D: -
size: -

DNA: TGTGCCAGCAGCTTTCCCCAAGGACAGGGGGTAAGCGCCGGCTACACCTTC
CDR3: CASSFPQGQGVSAGYTF
V: TRBV9
J: TRBJ1-2
D: TRBD1
size: once

DNA: TGTGCCAGTACCCGGAGAGGAAGCTCTGGAAACACCATATATTTT
CDR3: CASTRRGSSGNTIYF
V: TRBV19
J: TRBJ1-3
D: -
size: -

DNA: TGTGCCACGTCCCTCCGGAACAGGGCCAATGGCTACACCTTC
CDR3: CATSLRNRANGYTF
V: TRBV19
J: TRBJ1-2
D: -
size: -

DNA: TGTGCCAGCAGTTTAGGGACAGCCCTAGTGAATGAGCAGTTCTTC
CDR3: CASSLGTALVNEQFF
V: TRBV27
J: TRBJ2-1
D: TRBD1
size: -

DNA: TGCGCCAGCAGCCAACTAGTATACGATTCACCCCTCCACTTT
CDR3: CASSQLVYDSPLHF
V: TRBV4-3
J: TRBJ1-6
D: -
size: -

DNA: TGTGCCAGCAGTGACAGTAACAGGGTAATCTTC
CDR3: CASSDSNRVIF
V: TRBV6-1
J: TRBJ1-2
D: -
size: -